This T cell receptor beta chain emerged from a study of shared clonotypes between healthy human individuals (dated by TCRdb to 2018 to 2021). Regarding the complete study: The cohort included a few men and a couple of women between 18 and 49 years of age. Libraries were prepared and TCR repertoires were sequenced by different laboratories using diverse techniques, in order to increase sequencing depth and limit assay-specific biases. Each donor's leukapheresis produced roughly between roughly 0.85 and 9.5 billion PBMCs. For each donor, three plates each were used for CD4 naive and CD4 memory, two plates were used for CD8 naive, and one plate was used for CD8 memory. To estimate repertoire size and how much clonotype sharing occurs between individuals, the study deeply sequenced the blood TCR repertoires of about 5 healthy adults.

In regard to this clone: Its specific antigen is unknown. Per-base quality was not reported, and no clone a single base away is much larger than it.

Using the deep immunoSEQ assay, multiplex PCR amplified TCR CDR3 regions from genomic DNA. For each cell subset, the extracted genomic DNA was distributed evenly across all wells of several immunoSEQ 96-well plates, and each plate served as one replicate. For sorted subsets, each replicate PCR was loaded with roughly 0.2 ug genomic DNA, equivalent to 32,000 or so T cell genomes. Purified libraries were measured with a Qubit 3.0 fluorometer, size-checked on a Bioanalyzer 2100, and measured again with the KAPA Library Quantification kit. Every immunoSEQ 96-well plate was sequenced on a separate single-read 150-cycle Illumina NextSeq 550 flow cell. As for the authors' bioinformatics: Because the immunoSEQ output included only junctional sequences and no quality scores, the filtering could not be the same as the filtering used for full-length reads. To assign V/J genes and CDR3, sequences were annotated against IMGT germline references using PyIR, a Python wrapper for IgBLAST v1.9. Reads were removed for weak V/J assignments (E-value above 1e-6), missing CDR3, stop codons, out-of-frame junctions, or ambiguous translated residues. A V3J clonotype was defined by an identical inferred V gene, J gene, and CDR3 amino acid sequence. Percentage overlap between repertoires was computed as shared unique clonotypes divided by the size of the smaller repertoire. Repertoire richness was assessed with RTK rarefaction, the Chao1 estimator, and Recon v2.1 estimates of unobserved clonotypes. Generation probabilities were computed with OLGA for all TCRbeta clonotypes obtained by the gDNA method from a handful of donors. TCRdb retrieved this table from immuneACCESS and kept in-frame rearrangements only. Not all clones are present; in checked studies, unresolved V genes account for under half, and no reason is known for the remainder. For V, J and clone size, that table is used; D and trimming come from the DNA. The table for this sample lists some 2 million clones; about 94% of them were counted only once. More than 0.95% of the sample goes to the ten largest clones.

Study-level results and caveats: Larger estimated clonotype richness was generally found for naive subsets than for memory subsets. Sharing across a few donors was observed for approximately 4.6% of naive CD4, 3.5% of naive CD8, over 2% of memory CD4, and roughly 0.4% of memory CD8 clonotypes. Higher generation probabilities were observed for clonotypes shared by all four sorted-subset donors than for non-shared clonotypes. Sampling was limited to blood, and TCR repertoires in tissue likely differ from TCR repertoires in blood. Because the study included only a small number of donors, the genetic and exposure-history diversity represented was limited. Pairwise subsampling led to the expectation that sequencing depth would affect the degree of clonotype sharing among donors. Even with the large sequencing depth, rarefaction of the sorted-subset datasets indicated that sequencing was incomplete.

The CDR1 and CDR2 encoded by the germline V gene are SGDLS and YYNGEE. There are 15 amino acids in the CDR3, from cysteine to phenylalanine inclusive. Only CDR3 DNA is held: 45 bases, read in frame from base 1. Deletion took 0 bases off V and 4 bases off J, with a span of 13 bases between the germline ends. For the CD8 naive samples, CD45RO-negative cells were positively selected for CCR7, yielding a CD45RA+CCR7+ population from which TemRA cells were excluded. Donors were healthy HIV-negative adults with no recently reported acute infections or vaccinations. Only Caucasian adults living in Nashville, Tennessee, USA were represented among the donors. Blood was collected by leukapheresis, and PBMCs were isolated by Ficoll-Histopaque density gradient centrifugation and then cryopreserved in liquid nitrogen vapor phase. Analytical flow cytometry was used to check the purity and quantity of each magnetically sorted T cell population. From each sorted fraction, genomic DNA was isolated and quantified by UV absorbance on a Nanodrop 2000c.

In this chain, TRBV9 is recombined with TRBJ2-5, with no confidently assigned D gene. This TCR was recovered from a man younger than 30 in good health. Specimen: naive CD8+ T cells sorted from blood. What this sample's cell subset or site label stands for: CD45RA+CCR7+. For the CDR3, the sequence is CASSVAGVLGETQYF. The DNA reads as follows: TGTGCCAGCAGCGTAGCTGGGGTACTCGGAGAGACCCAGTACTTC.